The sequence of this T cell receptor beta chain was determined in a study of cytomegalovirus exposure and HLA in healthy donors. As to this clone: Its cognate antigen is unknown.

Regarding the study as a whole: Rarity characterized most TCR sequences, yet some public TCRs appeared in many donors. In vitro checks showed that a few CMV-associated chains really do target CMV antigens. One later analysis, an examination of the approximately 120 validation repertoires, found that first-cohort TCR clusters tended to co-occur in them. Reported results showed that the classifier diagnosed cytomegalovirus status with high specificity and sensitivity.

Germline CDR1 and CDR2: LGHNA and YSLEER. The CDR3 runs 16 residues. V gave up 2 bases and J gave up 8 bases; unmatched junction bases: 8. The table came from immunoSEQ multiplex PCR; TCRdb's copy has only in-frame clones and leaves some out. There are 250,000 or so clones in the sample; nearly 90% occur only once, and around 0.34% lies in the top ten. The chain recombines TRBV4-3 with TRBJ2-1, with TRBD2 matching 11 bases. The sequenced material came from PBMCs. This TCR derives from a woman younger than 30 in good health and CMV-seronegative. The CDR3 loop reads CASSQSSGGTIDEQFF. As DNA, the CDR3 is TGCGCCAGCAGCCAATCTAGCGGGGGGACCATAGATGAGCAGTTCTTC.